These T cell receptor beta chains were read from a single sample in a study of OX40 agonist ivuxolimab in advanced cancers. Clones were read by immunoSEQ multiplex PCR, and TCRdb kept only the in-frame ones, dropping some. The sample includes some 64,000 clones, 91% seen only once; the top ten take roughly 5.1%. Source: CD4+ or CD8+ T cells sorted from blood, taken in a trial of the OX40 agonist ivuxolimab. These TCRs come from an adult with an advanced solid tumor such as melanoma, head and neck, liver or kidney cancer. Each CDR3 is given with its conserved first and last residue.

V gene | CDR3 protein
TRBV6-5 | CASSWGQIYEQYF
TRBV4-2 | CASSQVEAGGRETQYF
TRBV12-5 | CASGRVGSTDTQYF
TRBV5-5 | CASSSGAGPDTQYF
TRBV5-1 | CASSWTKAQGTDTQYF
TRBV28 | CATYLNYGYTF
TRBV7-3 | CASSPGLAGHNEQFF
TRBV27 | CASSSRPGSYGYTF
TRBV27 | CASNMNREAEAFF
TRBV28 | CASSDGTGDYNEQFF
TRBV6-6 | CASTIRETNTEAFF
TRBV7-9 | CASSLAQGLGANVLTF
TRBV11-2 | CASSLGTSGRDEQYF
TRBV7-2 | CASSFTIYQETQYF
TRBV5-6 | CASKGTSGTGELFF
TRBV4-1 | CASSQGTGTSGKETQYF
TRBV2 | CASRSGTSYNEQFF
TRBV6-5 | CASSSTGTLNTEAFF
TRBV5-1 | CASSFNTGNTEAFF
TRBV6-5 | CASSPLASSGNTIYF
TRBV19 | CAVQAPNYGYTF
TRBV28 | CASRQGAHQEQYF
TRBV4-1 | CASSQLGVIQYF
TRBV5-4 | CASSLEGQAFNTQYF
TRBV29-1 | CSVNSQGNQPQHF